This T cell receptor beta chain emerged from a study of blood T cell repertoires in COVID-19. Participants were aged about 18 to 100 years, lived in under 25 US areas, and enrolled virtually. Assignment of participants to cohorts was predicated upon participant-reported clinical history. Original handling: Amplifying reference gene primers gave estimates of nucleated cell counts. Sequencing used immunoSEQ multiplex PCR; TCRdb keeps in-frame clones, though not all of them. V and J calls plus clone size are reproduced from that table; the DNA served to infer D and trimming. The table lists roughly 230,000 clones, around 84% of them singletons, with about 6.2% in the top ten. Trimming cost V 2 bases and J 0 bases, with 13 bases left between them. Germline CDR1 is MGHRA and CDR2 is YSYEKL. There are 16 residues in the CDR3.

Sequencing input: PBMCs or T cells enriched from blood (not recorded which). The sequence came from a woman aged 45 to 65 who had been exposed to COVID-19. J is TRBJ1-1 and V is TRBV4-1; D is possibly TRBD1 (5 bases). The CDR3 here is CASSQLAGIMNTEAFF. The CDR3 region has the DNA TGCGCCAGCAGCCAACTCGCAGGGATCATGAACACTGAAGCTTTCTTT.